This T cell receptor (beta chain) was captured by sequencing in a study of blood T cell repertoires in COVID-19. Study overall: The study drew acute and convalescent COVID-19 samples from the United States, Italy and Spain. Sample material is recorded as cDNA or gDNA derived from T cells, B-cell-depleted T cells, or PBMCs.

Under the authors' procedure: Reference gene primer amplification gave nucleated cell count estimates. Generated by immunoSEQ multiplex PCR, the TCRdb table keeps only in-frame clones and is missing some. Clonal size and the V and J genes are those of that table, whereas D and trimming came from the DNA. There are 250,000 to 350,000 clones in the sample; 70% to 90% occur only once, and 9.4% lies in the top ten. Germline CDR1 SGDLS, CDR2 YYNGEE. CDR3 length equals 15 residues. Between the trimmed V and J ends, which lost 2 bases and 4 bases, there was a span of 15 bases. Specimen: peripheral blood. This clonotype was sampled from a man aged 18 to 29 with active or convalescent COVID-19. The genes are TRBV9 and TRBJ1-2; a possible D gene is TRBD1 (6 bases). CDR3 nucleotides: TGTGCCAGCAGCGTTGGGGGCGCCGACCTCTATGGCTACACCTTC. This gives the protein CASSVGGADLYGYTF.